These 16 T cell receptor beta chains originate from one sample sequenced in a study of T cell clonality in common variable immunodeficiency. Clones were read by immunoSEQ multiplex PCR, and TCRdb kept only the in-frame ones, dropping some. The table lists 40,000 to 45,000 clones, with no singletons. Sample: peripheral blood mononuclear cells. Receptors were obtained from a person aged 18 to 75 in good health.

This clone was seen many times. The read finishes 3 residues shy of the CDR3 end, and the germline J gene is used to complete it. V and J are TRBV18 and TRBJ2-7, with 9 bases lining up with TRBD2. Losses at the gene ends were 1 base for V and 4 bases for J; bases not matched to a gene: 14. The germline V gene has CDR1 KGHSH and CDR2 LQKENI. The CDR3 spans 18 residues. The sequenced CDR3 bases are TGTGCCAGCTCACCACTTGGAGGGGCTGGACTAGCGCGTTACGAG. Its protein is CASSPLGGAGLARYE. The entire CDR3 sequence reads CASSPLGGAGLARYEQYF.

This clone appeared many times. The read finishes 3 residues shy of the CDR3 end, and the germline J gene is used to complete it. The chain uses TRBV7-9 and TRBJ1-2; D uncertain. V was pared by 3 bases and J by 2 bases, with 4 bases between. This CDR3 region has 12 residues. Germline V lookup: CDR1 SEHNR, CDR2 FQNEAQ (reference sequence). The CDR3 bases that were read are TGTGCCAGCAGCTTCTCCAACTATGGC. It yields the protein CASSFSNYG. In full, the CDR3 reads CASSFSNYGYTF.

Ten or more counts support this clone. The CDR3 end lies 3 residues beyond the end of the read and is filled in from the germline J gene. The chain has TRBV4-2 and TRBJ1-3; weak D call: TRBD1 (5 bases). V was shortened by 1 base and J by 2 bases, with 15 bases between the two germline ends. The CDR3 totals 17 residues. CDR1 LGHNA and CDR2 YNFKEQ come from the germline V gene. The DNA read from the CDR3 is TGTGCCAGCAGCCAAGGTCTGCCAGGGCCGCCTGGAAACACC. It encodes CASSQGLPGPPGNT. The entire CDR3 is CASSQGLPGPPGNTIYF.

Many counts were recorded for this clone. Read data end 3 residues before the CDR3 end; the end is taken from the germline J gene. The V and J genes are TRBV11-2 and TRBJ2-7, with D unclear. Trimming shortened V by 1 base and J by 2 bases, and 12 bases separated the two germline ends. CDR3 size: 15 residues. Per the germline V gene, CDR1 is SGHAT and CDR2 is FQNNGV. Incomplete CDR3 DNA: TGTGCCAGCAGCTTAGTGGCCGTCTCCGCCTACGAG. Its protein product is CASSLVAVSAYE. The entire CDR3 reads CASSLVAVSAYEQYF.

This clone was picked up many times. The DNA ends 3 residues before the CDR3 does, and the rest of the CDR3 is filled in from the germline J gene. This rearrangement joins TRBV2 to TRBJ2-7; a possible D gene is TRBD2 (6 bases). The V end lost 6 bases, the J end lost 0 bases, and 9 bases lay between the germline ends. This CDR3 is 13 amino acids long. Germline CDR1 is SNHLY and CDR2 is FYNNEI. The sequenced CDR3 bases are TGTGCCAGCAGGGGGGGACCCTCCTACGAG. Translated: CASRGGPSYE. The complete CDR3 reads CASRGGPSYEQYF.

In this sample, this clone turned up many times. The read is 3 residues too short to cover the CDR3 end, so that end is filled in from the germline J gene. The gene calls are TRBV10-3 and TRBJ2-5; 10 bases match TRBD1. The CDR3 contains 15 residues. Germline V lookup: CDR1 ENHRY, CDR2 SYGVKD. V was clipped by 0 bases and J by 2 bases; unmatched bases: 0. The CDR3 loop reads CAISESDRGQETQYF. Incomplete CDR3 DNA: TGTGCCATCAGTGAGTCGGACAGGGGGCAAGAGACC.

This clone was detected many times. The read falls 3 residues short of the CDR3 end, and the missing part is taken from the germline J gene. The chain links TRBV7-9 to TRBJ2-3; the match to TRBD2 covers 11 bases. This CDR3 spans 14 amino acids. Germline assignment: CDR1 SEHNR and CDR2 FQNEAQ (reference sequence). After removal of 11 bases from V and 5 bases from J, the junction contained 9 bases not matched to a gene. CDR3 DNA (partial): TGTGCCTTCTGGACTAGCGGGTCCCAAGATACG. As protein: CAFWTSGSQDT. The full-length CDR3 reads as CAFWTSGSQDTQYF. The full variable domain, its missing parts supplied by reference TRBV7-9 and TRBJ2-3, is DTGVSQNPRHKITKRGQNVTFRCDPISEHNRLYWYRQTLGQGPEFLTYFQNEAQLEKSRLLSDRFSAERPKGSFSTLEIQRTEQGDSAMYLCAFWTSGSQDTQYFGPGTRLTVL.

This clone was picked up many times. The read ends 3 residues before the CDR3 terminus; that terminus is restored from the germline J gene. V is TRBV20-1 and J is TRBJ2-1; 10 bases map to TRBD2. The CDR3 is 15 amino acids. Germline lookup yields CDR1 DFQATT and CDR2 SNEGSKA (reference sequence). After removal of 0 bases from V and 4 bases from J, the junction contained 3 bases not matched to a gene. Partial CDR3 DNA: TGCAGTGCTAGAGATAATAGCGGGAGGTACAATGAG. Protein sequence: CSARDNSGRYNE. The CDR3 reads in full as CSARDNSGRYNEQFF.

This clone occurred many times. The read falls 3 residues short of the CDR3 end, and the missing part is taken from the germline J gene. The J gene is TRBJ2-7, the V gene TRBV20-1, with 12 bases fitting TRBD2. The CDR3 length is 14 residues. CDR1 and CDR2 from the germline V gene are DFQATT and SNEGSKA (reference sequence). V gave up 3 bases and J gave up 4 bases; unmatched junction bases: 4. The sequenced part of the CDR3 DNA is TGCAGTGCTAGTCCTAGCGGGAGGGCATACGAG. Translating it yields CSASPSGRAYE. The full CDR3 protein is CSASPSGRAYEQYF.

This clone has at least ten counts. With the read ending 3 residues before the CDR3 end, the germline J gene is used to fill in that end. The V gene is TRBV18, the J gene TRBJ2-7; 11 nucleotides line up with TRBD2. V shed 1 base, J shed 5 bases, and the junction held 4 bases outside the gene matches. The CDR3 runs to 15 residues. Germline V lookup: CDR1 KGHSH, CDR2 LQKENI. The sequenced part of the CDR3 DNA is TGTGCCAGCTCACCACTAGCGGGAGGGAGCCACGAG. This encodes CASSPLAGGSHE. The complete CDR3 sequence is CASSPLAGGSHEQYF. Full variable domain (rest looked up from reference TRBV18 and TRBJ2-7): NAGVMQNPRHLVRRRGQEARLRCSPMKGHSHVYWYRQLPEEGLKFMVYLQKENIIDESGMPKERFSAEFPKEGPSILRIQQVVRGDSAAYFCASSPLAGGSHEQYFGPGTRLTVT.

This clone was observed at least ten times. From the germline J gene comes the end of the CDR3, since the read stops 3 residues before it. The chain is built from TRBV9 and TRBJ1-1; D gene uncertain. The ends were cut back, 0 bases at V and 1 base at J, with 4 bases in the middle. CDR1 and CDR2 from the germline V gene are SGDLS and YYNGEE. There are 13 residues in the CDR3. The CDR3 sequence: CASSVDGNTEAFF. Incomplete CDR3 DNA: TGTGCCAGCAGCGTAGACGGGAACACTGAA.

This clone was recorded at least ten times. With the read ending 3 residues before the CDR3 end, the germline J gene is used to fill in that end. This chain links TRBV15 with TRBJ1-5; TRBD1 aligns across 7 bases. Germline CDR1 and CDR2: LNHNV and YYDKDF (reference sequence). V was clipped by 3 bases and J by 1 base; unmatched bases: 3. CDR3 size: 15 residues. CDR3 DNA (partial): TGTGCCACCAGCAGCAGACAGGGAAGCAATCAGCCC. Translation gives CATSSRQGSNQP. The entire CDR3 sequence reads CATSSRQGSNQPQHF.

The sample holds many counts of this clone. Coverage ceases 3 residues before the CDR3 finishes, and the germline J gene fills in the end. The V call is TRBV6-2 or TRBV6-3, the J call TRBJ2-1; no clear D gene. The germline V gene has CDR1 MNHEY and CDR2 SVGEGT. The V end lost 4 bases, the J end lost 8 bases, and 15 bases lay between the germline ends. The CDR3 has 14 residues. The CDR3 DNA, read in part, is TGTGCCAGCAGTTTTGAGACTCTTGTCGATGAG. Its translation is CASSFETLVDE. The full-length CDR3 reads as CASSFETLVDEQFF.

This clone was seen many times. A read error may produce the germline difference seen at one junction end. The read ends 3 residues before the CDR3 terminus; that terminus is restored from the germline J gene. The rearrangement links TRBV6-4 to TRBJ2-3; D might be TRBD2 (6 bases). This CDR3 has 14 residues. Germline V gives CDR1 MRHNA, CDR2 SNTAGT. The CDR3 protein is CASSDAGSPETQYF. The DNA read from the CDR3 is TGTGCCAGCAGTGACGCGGGATCGCCAGAAACG.

Many counts were recorded for this clone. The CDR3 DNA, read in part, is TGTGCCAGCAGCGTAGGAAGGGGCCGGGAAGAAAAA. As protein: CASSVGRGREEK. The full CDR3 reads CASSVGRGREEKLFF. The chain has TRBV9 and TRBJ1-4, with D maybe TRBD1 (5 bases). The DNA ends 3 residues before the CDR3 does, and the rest of the CDR3 is filled in from the germline J gene. The CDR3 consists of 15 residues. Germline-derived CDR1 and CDR2 are SGDLS and YYNGEE. Deletions cut 0 bases from V and 8 bases from J, with 14 bases between.

This clone was seen at least ten times. The CDR3 end falls 3 residues outside the read, so it is completed with the germline J gene. The chain uses TRBV5-1 and TRBJ2-3; possible D gene TRBD2, 7 bases. Germline lookup yields CDR1 SGHRS and CDR2 YFSETQ. CDR3 length: 16 residues. Trimming stripped 0 bases from V and 1 base from J, with 12 bases between. CDR3 DNA (partial): TGCGCCAGCAGCTTGGGAAGGGGGGGCCGCACAGATACG. This gives the protein CASSLGRGGRTDT. The entire CDR3 protein is CASSLGRGGRTDTQYF.